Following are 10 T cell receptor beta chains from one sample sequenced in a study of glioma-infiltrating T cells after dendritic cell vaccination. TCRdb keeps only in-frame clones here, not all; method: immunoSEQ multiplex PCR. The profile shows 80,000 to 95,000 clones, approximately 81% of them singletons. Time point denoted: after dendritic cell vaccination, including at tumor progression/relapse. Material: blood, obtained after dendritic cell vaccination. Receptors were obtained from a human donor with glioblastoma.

The CDR3 reads CASSRTSGGQRMRETQYF. The CDR3 DNA follows: TGCGCCAGCAGCCGGACTAGCGGGGGGCAGAGGATGAGGGAGACCCAGTACTTC. The chain joins TRBV5-1 to TRBJ2-5, with 14 bases that match TRBD2. V trimming: 4 bases; J trimming: 5 bases; junction bases outside the gene matches: 13. The CDR3 spans 18 residues. Germline V gene data show CDR1 as SGHRS and CDR2 as YFSETQ.

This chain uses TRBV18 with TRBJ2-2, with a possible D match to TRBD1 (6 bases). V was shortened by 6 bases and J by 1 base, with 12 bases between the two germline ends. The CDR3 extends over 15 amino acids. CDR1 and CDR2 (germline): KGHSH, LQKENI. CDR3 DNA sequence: TGTGCCAGCTCGTCAGGGGCACAGAACACCGGGGAGCTGTTTTTT. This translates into CASSSGAQNTGELFF.

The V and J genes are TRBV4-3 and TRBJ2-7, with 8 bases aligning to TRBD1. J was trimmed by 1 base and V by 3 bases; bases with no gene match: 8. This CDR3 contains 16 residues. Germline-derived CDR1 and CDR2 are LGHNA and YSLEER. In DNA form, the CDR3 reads TGCGCCAGCAGCCAGAGACAGGGGCTTTCGTCCTACGAGCAGTACTTC. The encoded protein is CASSQRQGLSSYEQYF.

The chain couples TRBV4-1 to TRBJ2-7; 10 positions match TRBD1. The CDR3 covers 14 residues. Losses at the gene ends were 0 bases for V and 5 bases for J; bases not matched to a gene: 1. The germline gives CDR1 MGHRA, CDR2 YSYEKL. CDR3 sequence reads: CASSQDGTGDEQYF. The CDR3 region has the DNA TGCGCCAGCAGCCAAGATGGGACAGGGGACGAGCAGTACTTC.

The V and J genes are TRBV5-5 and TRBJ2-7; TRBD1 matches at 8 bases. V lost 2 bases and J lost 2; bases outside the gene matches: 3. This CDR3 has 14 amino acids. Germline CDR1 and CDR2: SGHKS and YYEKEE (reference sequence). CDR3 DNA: TGTGCCAGCAGCTTATTACAGGGGGCCTACGAGCAGTACTTC. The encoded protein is CASSLLQGAYEQYF.

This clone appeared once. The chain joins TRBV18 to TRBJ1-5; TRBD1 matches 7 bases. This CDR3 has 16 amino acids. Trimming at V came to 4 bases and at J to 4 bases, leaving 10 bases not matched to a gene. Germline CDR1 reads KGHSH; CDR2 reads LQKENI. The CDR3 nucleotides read TGTGCCAGCTCACAAGGACCGGGACAGAGTAATCAGCCCCAGCATTTT. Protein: CASSQGPGQSNQPQHF. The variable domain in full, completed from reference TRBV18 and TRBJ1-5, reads NAGVMQNPRHLVRRRGQEARLRCSPMKGHSHVYWYRQLPEEGLKFMVYLQKENIIDESGMPKERFSAEFPKEGPSILRIQQVVRGDSAAYFCASSQGPGQSNQPQHFGDGTRLSIL.

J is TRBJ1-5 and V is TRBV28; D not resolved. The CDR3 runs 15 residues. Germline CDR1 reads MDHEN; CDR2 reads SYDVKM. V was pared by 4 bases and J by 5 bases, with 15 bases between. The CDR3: CASSSHRKSYQPQHF. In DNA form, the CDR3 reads TGTGCCAGCAGTTCACACAGAAAAAGTTATCAGCCCCAGCATTTT.

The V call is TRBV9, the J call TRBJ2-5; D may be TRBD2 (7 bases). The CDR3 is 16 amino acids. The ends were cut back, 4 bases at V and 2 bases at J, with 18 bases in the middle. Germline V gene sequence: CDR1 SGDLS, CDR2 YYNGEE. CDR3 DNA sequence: TGTGCCAGCAGCCCCGCGGGGGCGGGACGGCAAGAGACCCAGTACTTC. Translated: CASSPAGAGRQETQYF.

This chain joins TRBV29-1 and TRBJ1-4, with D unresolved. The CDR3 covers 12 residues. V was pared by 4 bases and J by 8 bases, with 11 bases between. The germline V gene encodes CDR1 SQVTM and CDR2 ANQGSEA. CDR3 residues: CSVAEQSEKLFF. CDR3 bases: TGCAGCGTTGCCGAACAATCGGAAAAACTGTTTTTT.

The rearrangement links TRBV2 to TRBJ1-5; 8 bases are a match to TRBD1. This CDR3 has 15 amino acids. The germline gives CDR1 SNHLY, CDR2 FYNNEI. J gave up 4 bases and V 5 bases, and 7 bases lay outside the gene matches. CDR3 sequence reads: CASSPGTGDNQPQHF. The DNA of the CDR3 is TGTGCCAGCAGTCCCGGGACAGGAGATAATCAGCCCCAGCATTTT.